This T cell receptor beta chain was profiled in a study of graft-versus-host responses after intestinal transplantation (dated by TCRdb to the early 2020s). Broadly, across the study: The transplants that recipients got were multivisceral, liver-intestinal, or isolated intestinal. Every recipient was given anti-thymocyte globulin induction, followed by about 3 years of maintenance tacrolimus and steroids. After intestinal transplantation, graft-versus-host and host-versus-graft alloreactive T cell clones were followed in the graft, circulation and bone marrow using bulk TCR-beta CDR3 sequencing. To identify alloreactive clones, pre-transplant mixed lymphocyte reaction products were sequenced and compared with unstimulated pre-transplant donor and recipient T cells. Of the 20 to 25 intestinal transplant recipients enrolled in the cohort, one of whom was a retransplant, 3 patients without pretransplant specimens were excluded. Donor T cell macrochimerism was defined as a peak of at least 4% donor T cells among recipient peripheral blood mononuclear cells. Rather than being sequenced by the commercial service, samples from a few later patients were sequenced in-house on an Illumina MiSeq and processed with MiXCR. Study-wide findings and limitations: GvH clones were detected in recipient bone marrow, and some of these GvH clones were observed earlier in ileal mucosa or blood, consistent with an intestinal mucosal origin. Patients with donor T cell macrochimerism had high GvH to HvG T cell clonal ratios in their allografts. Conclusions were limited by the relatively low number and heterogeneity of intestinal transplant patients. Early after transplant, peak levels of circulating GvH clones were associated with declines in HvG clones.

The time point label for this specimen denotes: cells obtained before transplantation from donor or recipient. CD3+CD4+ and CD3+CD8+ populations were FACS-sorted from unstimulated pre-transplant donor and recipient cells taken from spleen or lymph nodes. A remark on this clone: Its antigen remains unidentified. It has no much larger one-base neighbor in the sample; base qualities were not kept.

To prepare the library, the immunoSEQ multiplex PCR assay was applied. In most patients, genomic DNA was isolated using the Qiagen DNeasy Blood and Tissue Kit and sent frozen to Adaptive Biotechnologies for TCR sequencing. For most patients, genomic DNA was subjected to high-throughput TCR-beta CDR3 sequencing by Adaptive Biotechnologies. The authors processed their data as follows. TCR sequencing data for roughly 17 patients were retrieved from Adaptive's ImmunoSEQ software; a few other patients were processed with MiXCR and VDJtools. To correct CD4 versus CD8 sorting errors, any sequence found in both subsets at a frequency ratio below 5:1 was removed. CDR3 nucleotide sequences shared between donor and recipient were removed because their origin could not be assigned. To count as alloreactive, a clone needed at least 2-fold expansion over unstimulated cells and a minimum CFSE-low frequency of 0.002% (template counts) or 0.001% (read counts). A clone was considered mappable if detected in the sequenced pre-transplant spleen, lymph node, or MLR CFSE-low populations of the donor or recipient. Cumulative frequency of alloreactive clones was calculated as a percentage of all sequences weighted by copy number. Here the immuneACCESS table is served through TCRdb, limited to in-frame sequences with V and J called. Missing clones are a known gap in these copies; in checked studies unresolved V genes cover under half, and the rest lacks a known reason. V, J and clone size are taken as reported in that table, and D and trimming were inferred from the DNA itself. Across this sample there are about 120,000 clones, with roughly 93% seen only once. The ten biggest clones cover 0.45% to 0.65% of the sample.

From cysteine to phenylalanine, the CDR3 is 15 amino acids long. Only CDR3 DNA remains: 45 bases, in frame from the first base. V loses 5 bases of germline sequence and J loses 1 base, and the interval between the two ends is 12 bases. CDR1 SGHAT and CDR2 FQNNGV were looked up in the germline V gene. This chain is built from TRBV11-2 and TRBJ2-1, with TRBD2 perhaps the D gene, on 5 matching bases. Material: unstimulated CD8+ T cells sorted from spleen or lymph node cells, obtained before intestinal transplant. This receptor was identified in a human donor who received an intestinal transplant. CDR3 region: CASSQSTGSYNEQFF. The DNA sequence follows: TGTGCCAGCAGCCAATCCACGGGATCCTACAATGAGCAGTTCTTC.